What follows are 11 T cell receptor beta chains derived from one specimen sequenced in a study. TCRdb passed the reads through MiXCR, listing each CDR3 protein once. The sample yields about 4,500 distinct CDR3 sequences, just over 9.5% seen once. The sample was CD4+ T cells from peripheral blood. The source is a human donor with rheumatoid arthritis.

The sample holds many counts of this clonotype. This sequence joins TRBV6-2 or TRBV6-3 and TRBJ2-7, with TRBD1 identical over 8 bases. Trimming took 5 bases from V and 5 from J; bases not matched to a gene: 11. The CDR3 contains 15 residues. Per germline, CDR1 MNHEY and CDR2 SVGEGT. The CDR3 loop is CASSGTGTGFNEQYF. The CDR3 DNA reads as TGTGCCAGCAGTGGCACCGGGACAGGCTTTAACGAGCAGTACTTC.

This clonotype ranks as medium-sized. The chain has TRBV11-3 and TRBJ2-1, with D uncertain. V lost 5 bases and J lost 0, with 14 bases in between. Germline V CDR1 and CDR2: SGHNT, YENEEA. The length of the CDR3 is 16 residues. CDR3 in amino acids: CASSLSPGTSYNEQFF. DNA for the CDR3: TGTGCCAGCAGCCTCAGTCCAGGAACCTCCTACAATGAGCAGTTCTTC.

A remark on this clonotype: This may arise from a read error, as a much more abundant clone is one base away. The missing conserved phenylalanine or tryptophan at the end of this CDR3 makes a read error likely. The chain employs TRBV9 and TRBJ2-1, with TRBD2 matching over 7 bases. Trimming cost V 0 bases and J 5 bases; bases outside gene matches: 5. The CDR3 length is 15 residues. Germline V CDR1 and CDR2: SGDLS, YYNGEE. The CDR3 is CASSVGGAGNNEQFY. The CDR3 coding sequence is TGTGCCAGCAGCGTAGGGGGAGCGGGAAACAATGAGCAGTTCTAC.

This clonotype was observed at least ten times. V is TRBV10-2 and J is TRBJ2-5, with 12 positions matching TRBD1. With V trimmed by 6 bases and J by 0 bases, 8 bases remained unmatched. CDR1 is WSHSY and CDR2 is SAAADI in the germline V gene. This CDR3 is built from 17 residues. The CDR3, as DNA: TGCGCCAGCAGACTCGGGACAGGGGGCCTGTACCAAGAGACCCAGTACTTC. Its translation: CASRLGTGGLYQETQYF.

This clonotype was seen a few times. The chain combines TRBV5-4 with TRBJ2-3, with 7 positions matching TRBD2. This CDR3 comprises 14 residues. Germline trimming cut 6 bases from V and 6 bases from J; bases unmatched to any gene: 10. From germline, CDR1 is SGHNT and CDR2 YYREEE (reference sequence). In DNA form, the CDR3 reads TGTGCCAGCATTACCCACGGCGGGAGCGATACGCAGTATTTT. This codes for CASITHGGSDTQYF.

This clonotype was seen only once. One base away lies a much larger clone, so this may be a sequencing read error. The DNA of the CDR3 is TGTGCCACCAGTTCAGGTTTCAACTATGGCTACAGCTTC. It codes for CATSSGFNYGYSF. The rearrangement joins TRBV24-1 to TRBJ1-2; no clear D gene. CDR1 is KGHDR, CDR2 SFDVKD, per germline. The CDR3 has 13 amino acids.

The sample holds many counts of this clonotype. The rearrangement joins TRBV5-1 to TRBJ1-5; D not resolved. The CDR3 length is 17 residues. V was shortened by 1 base and J by 4 bases, with 18 bases between the two germline ends. Per germline, CDR1 SGHRS and CDR2 YFSETQ. The CDR3 region has the DNA TGCGCCAGCAGCTTGTTTGTTTGGACGGGGAGGAATCAGCCCCAGCATTTT. The encoded protein is CASSLFVWTGRNQPQHF.

By share, this clonotype ranks as medium-sized (0.01 to 0.1%). The CDR3, as DNA: TGCGCCAGCAGCTTGCGGGAGGCCGGGGAGCTGTTTTTT. The encoded protein is CASSLREAGELFF. This chain links TRBV5-1 with TRBJ2-2; TRBD2 agrees at 7 bases. The V segment lost 1 base and the J segment 6 bases; nucleotides outside the gene matches: 0. Germline V gene data show CDR1 as SGHRS and CDR2 as YFSETQ. This CDR3 is 13 amino acids long. The full variable domain, rest sourced from reference TRBV5-1 and TRBJ2-2, is KAGVTQTPRYLIKTRGQQVTLSCSPISGHRSVSWYQQTPGQGLQFLFEYFSETQRNKGNFPGRFSGRQFSNSRSEMNVSTLELGDSALYLCASSLREAGELFFGEGSRLTVL.

This clonotype has only a few counts. The rearrangement joins TRBV12-3 or TRBV12-4 to TRBJ1-1, with 7 positions matching TRBD1. The CDR3 has 14 residues. V lost 5 bases to trimming and J lost 6 bases; unmatched junction nucleotides: 9. The CDR3 DNA is TGTGCCAGCAGTCCGCAGGAAGGGGGCGCTGAAGCTTTCTTT. Amino acids: CASSPQEGGAEAFF.

This clonotype was picked up a small number of times. The chain joins TRBV12-3 or TRBV12-4 to TRBJ1-2, with no clear D. CDR3 length: 13 residues. V lost 5 bases to trimming and J lost 4 bases, with 11 bases between them. In DNA, the CDR3 is TGTGCCAGCAGTGCAAGGCGACTCTATGGCTACACCTTC. It translates to CASSARRLYGYTF.

This clonotype was seen at least ten times. This sequence joins TRBV6-2 or TRBV6-3 and TRBJ1-1; no clear D. The CDR3 spans 14 residues. Trimming stripped 6 bases from V and 1 base from J, with 12 bases between. The germline CDR1 and CDR2 sequences are MNHEY and SVGEGT. The CDR3 sequence: CASRSQVKNTEAFF. The DNA for the CDR3 is TGTGCCAGCAGATCTCAGGTAAAGAACACTGAAGCTTTCTTT.